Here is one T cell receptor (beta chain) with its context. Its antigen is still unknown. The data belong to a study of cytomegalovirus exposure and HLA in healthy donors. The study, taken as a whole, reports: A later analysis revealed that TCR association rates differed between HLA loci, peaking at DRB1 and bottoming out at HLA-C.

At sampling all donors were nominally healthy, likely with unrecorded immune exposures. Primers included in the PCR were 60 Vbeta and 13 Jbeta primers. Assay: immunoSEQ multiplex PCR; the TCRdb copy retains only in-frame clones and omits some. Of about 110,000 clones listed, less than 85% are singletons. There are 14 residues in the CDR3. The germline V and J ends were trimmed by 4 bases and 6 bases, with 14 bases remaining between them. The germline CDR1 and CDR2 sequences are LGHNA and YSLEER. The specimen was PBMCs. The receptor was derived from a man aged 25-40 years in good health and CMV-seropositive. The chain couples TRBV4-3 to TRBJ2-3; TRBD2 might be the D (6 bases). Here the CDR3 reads CASSPVRGLDTQYF. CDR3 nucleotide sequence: TGCGCCAGCAGCCCGGTTCGGGGGTTGGATACGCAGTATTTT.